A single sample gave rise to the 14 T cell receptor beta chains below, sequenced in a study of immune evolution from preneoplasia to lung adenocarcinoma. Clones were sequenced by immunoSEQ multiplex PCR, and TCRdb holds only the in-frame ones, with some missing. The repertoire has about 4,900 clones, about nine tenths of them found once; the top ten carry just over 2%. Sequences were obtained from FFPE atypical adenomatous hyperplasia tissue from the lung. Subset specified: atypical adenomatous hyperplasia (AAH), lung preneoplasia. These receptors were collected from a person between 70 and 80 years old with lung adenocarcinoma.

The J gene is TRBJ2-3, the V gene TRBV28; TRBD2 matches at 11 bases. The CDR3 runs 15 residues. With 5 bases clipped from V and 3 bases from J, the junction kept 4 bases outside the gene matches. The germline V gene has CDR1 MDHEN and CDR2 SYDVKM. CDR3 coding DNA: TGTGCCAGCAGTCTTAGCGGGGGGGTGACAGATACGCAGTATTTT. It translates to CASSLSGGVTDTQYF.

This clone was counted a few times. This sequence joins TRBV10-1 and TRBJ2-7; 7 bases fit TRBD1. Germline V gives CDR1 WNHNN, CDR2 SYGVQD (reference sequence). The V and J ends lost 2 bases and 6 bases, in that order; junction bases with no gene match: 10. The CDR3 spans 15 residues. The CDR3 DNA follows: TGCGCCAGCAGTGAGCCGTCGACAGGGTCGGGCGAGCAGTACTTC. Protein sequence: CASSEPSTGSGEQYF.

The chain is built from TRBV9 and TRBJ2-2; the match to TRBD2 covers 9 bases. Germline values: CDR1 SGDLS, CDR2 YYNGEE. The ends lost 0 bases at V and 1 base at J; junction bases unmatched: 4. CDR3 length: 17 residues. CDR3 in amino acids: CASSVGGAGGNTGELFF. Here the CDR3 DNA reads TGTGCCAGCAGCGTAGGAGGAGCGGGAGGGAACACCGGGGAGCTGTTTTTT.

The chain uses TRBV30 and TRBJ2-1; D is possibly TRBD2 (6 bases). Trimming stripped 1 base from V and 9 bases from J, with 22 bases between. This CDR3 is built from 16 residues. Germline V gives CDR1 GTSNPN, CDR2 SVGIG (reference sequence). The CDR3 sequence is CAWSAPGSQRRGEQFF. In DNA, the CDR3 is TGTGCCTGGAGTGCCCCGGGCAGCCAGCGGCGGGGTGAGCAGTTCTTC. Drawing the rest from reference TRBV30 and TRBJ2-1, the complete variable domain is SQTIHQWPATLVQPVGSPLSLECTVEGTSNPNLYWYRQAAGRGLQLLFYSVGIGQISSEVPQNLSASRPQDRQFILSSKKLLLSDSGFYLCAWSAPGSQRRGEQFFGPGTRLTVL.

In DNA, the CDR3 is TGCGCCAGCAGTCTGGCAGGGAACCGCCGTATTGGCTACACCTTC. Translating gives CASSLAGNRRIGYTF. The V and J genes are TRBV5-1 and TRBJ1-2; weak D call: TRBD1 (5 bases). CDR3 length: 15 amino acids. The germline gives CDR1 SGHRS, CDR2 YFSETQ. With 5 bases removed from V and 7 bases from J, the gap between germline ends came to 21 bases.

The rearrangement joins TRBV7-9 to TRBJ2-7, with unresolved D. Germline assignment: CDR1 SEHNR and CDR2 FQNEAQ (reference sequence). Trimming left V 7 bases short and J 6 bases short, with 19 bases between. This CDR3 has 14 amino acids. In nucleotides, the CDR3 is TGTGCCAGCAATCCTGACACGGGCATCGGCGAGCAGTACTTC. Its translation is CASNPDTGIGEQYF.

Here the CDR3 reads CASSMGQGFGTEAFF. The CDR3 DNA is TGTGCCAGCAGCATGGGACAGGGGTTTGGCACTGAAGCTTTCTTT. The V and J genes are TRBV7-2 and TRBJ1-1, with 10 bases aligning to TRBD1. Trimming took 5 bases from V and 4 from J; bases not matched to a gene: 7. The CDR3 runs to 15 residues. Germline V CDR1 and CDR2: SGHTA, FQGNSA.

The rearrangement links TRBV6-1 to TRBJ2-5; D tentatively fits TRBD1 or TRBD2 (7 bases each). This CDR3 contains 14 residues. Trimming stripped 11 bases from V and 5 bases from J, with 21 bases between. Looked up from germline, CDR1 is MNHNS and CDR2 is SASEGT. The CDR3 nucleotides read TGTGCCGCCAGCCGGGACCAGGGGGGGGAGACCCAGTACTTC. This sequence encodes CAASRDQGGETQYF.

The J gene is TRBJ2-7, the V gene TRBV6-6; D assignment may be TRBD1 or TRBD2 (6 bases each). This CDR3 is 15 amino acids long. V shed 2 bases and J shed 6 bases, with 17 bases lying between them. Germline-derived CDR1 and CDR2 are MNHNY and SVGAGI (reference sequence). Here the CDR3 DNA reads TGTGCCAGCAGTTACAGGGGGGTGGATAGAGGCGAGCAGTACTTC. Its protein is CASSYRGVDRGEQYF.

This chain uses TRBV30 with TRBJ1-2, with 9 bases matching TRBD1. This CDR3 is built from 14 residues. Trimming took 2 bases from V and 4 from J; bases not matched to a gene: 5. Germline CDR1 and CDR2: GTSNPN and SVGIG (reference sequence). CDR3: CAWSPTGGGYGYTF. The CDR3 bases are TGTGCCTGGAGTCCTACAGGGGGCGGCTATGGCTACACCTTC.

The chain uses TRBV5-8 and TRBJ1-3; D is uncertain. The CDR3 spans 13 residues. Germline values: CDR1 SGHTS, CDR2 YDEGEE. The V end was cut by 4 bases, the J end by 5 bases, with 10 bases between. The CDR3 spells CASSRRGRNTIYF. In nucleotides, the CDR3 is TGTGCCAGCAGCCGACGGGGTAGAAACACCATATATTTT. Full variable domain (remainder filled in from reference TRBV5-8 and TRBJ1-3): EAGVTQSPTHLIKTRGQQATLRCSPISGHTSVYWYQQALGLGLQFLLWYDEGEERNRGNFPPRFSGRQFPNYSSELNVNALELEDSALYLCASSRRGRNTIYFGEGSWLTVV.

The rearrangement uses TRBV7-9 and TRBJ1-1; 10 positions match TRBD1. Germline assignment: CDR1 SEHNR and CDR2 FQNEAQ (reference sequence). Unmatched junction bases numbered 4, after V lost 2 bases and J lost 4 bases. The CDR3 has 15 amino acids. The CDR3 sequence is CASSLRTGGITEAFF. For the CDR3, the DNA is TGTGCCAGCAGCTTACGGACAGGGGGGATCACTGAAGCTTTCTTT. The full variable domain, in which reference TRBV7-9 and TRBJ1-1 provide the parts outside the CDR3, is DTGVSQNPRHKITKRGQNVTFRCDPISEHNRLYWYRQTLGQGPEFLTYFQNEAQLEKSRLLSDRFSAERPKGSFSTLEIQRTEQGDSAMYLCASSLRTGGITEAFFGQGTRLTVV.

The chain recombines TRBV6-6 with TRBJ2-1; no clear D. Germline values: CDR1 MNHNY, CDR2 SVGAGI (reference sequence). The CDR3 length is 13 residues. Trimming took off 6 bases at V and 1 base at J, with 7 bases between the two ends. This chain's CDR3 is CASRGRSYNEQFF. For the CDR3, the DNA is TGTGCCAGCAGGGGAAGGTCCTACAATGAGCAGTTCTTC.

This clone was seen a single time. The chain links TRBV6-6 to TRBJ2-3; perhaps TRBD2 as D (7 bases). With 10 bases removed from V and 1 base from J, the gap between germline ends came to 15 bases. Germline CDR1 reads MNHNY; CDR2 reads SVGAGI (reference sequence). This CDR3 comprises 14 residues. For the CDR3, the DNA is TGTGCCACTGATCGGGGGGCCGGCACAGATACGCAGTATTTT. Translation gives CATDRGAGTDTQYF.